This TCR beta chain is from a study of control samples from healthy donors and cancer patients. Repertoires were generated with immunoSEQ multiplex PCR, while TCRdb's copy carries only in-frame clones and drops some. The table records 98,000 or so clones, 79% of them present only once. Germline CDR1 is SGHRS and CDR2 is YFSETQ. The CDR3 sequence is 15 residues long. Trimming left V 0 bases short and J 4 bases short, with 13 bases between. The sample taken for sequencing was blood. The origin of this receptor is a woman in her twenties or thirties in good health. This chain links TRBV5-1 with TRBJ1-1; D possibly corresponds to TRBD1 (6 bases). The CDR3 bases are TGCGCCAGCAGCTTGGAGGCAGGGGTGAGCACTGAAGCTTTCTTT. Translated: CASSLEAGVSTEAFF.